One sample yielded the 21 T cell receptor beta chains listed below, sequenced in a study of blood T cells in healthy people across ages. For the second PCR, which ran for roughly 6 to 12 cycles, a sample-barcoded 5' primer and a J-beta primer mix were used. Using its own MiXCR run on the 5' RACE reads, TCRdb lists one record per CDR3 protein. Here the sample spans hundreds of thousands of distinct CDR3 sequences, around 21% being singletons. Sequencing used blood. Receptors were obtained from a man between 65 and 80 years old in good health.

In its sample, this clonotype was seen many times. The chain has TRBV13 and TRBJ2-3; 9 bases map to TRBD2. Looked up from germline, CDR1 is PRHDT and CDR2 is FYEKMQ (reference sequence). The CDR3 is 17 amino acids. V dropped 3 bases and J dropped 0; count of bases not matched to a gene: 7. The CDR3 nucleotides read TGTGCCAGCAGCTTCATGGCTAGCGGGATTAGCACAGATACGCAGTATTTT. It specifies CASSFMASGISTDTQYF.

This clonotype was detected only a few times. V gene TRBV7-9 combines with J gene TRBJ2-5, with D tentatively TRBD2 (5 bases). This CDR3 comprises 16 residues. Germline CDR1 and CDR2: SEHNR and FQNEAQ (reference sequence). Between the trimmed V and J ends, which lost 4 bases and 3 bases, there was a span of 18 bases. The CDR3 sequence: CASSSQVVGVKETQYF. The CDR3 DNA reads TGTGCCAGCAGCTCTCAGGTGGTGGGAGTCAAAGAGACCCAGTACTTC.

This clonotype was counted a few times. The chain has TRBV6-1 and TRBJ2-3; unclear D gene. The J call may be wrong; the DNA end is better matched by TRBJ1-5. This CDR3 has 16 amino acids. The germline V gene has CDR1 MNHNS and CDR2 SASEGT. As DNA, the CDR3 is TGTGCCAGCAGTGTAGCGGGAGGCCTTCAAACAGATACGCAGCATTTT. Its translation: CASSVAGGLQTDTQHF.

The sample holds many counts of this clonotype. The chain links TRBV20-1 to TRBJ2-5; no firm D call. Trimming took 0 bases from V and 4 from J, leaving 15 bases between them. The germline V gene has CDR1 DFQATT and CDR2 SNEGSKA (reference sequence). CDR3 length: 15 residues. CDR3 sequence: CSARDQQPLLETQYF. DNA for the CDR3: TGCAGTGCTAGAGATCAGCAGCCCCTATTAGAGACCCAGTACTTC.

This chain connects TRBV7-3 to TRBJ2-2; TRBD2 agrees at 7 bases. The germline gives CDR1 SGHTA, CDR2 FQGTGA. Unmatched junction bases numbered 11, after V lost 4 bases and J lost 3 bases. This CDR3 comprises 17 residues. Here the CDR3 DNA reads TGTGCCAGCAGCTCCCGCACCCGACTAGCCGACACCGGGGAGCTGTTTTTT. It translates to CASSSRTRLADTGELFF.

This clonotype was seen a handful of times. This chain uses TRBV7-3 with TRBJ2-5; D unclear. TRBJ2-1 matches the DNA end more closely, so the J call is doubtful. The CDR3 has 12 amino acids. Per the germline V gene, CDR1 is SGHTA and CDR2 is FQGTGA. CDR3 sequence reads: CASSLMGDEQFF. The CDR3 coding sequence is TGTGCCAGCAGCTTAATGGGCGATGAGCAGTTCTTC.

The sample holds many counts of this clonotype. The rearrangement links TRBV7-8 to TRBJ1-6; D possibly corresponds to TRBD1 (6 bases). Germline CDR1 reads SGHVS; CDR2 reads FQNEAQ. V lost 1 base and J lost 9, with 13 bases in between. The CDR3 is made up of 15 amino acids. CDR3 sequence: CASSLGFRGGSPLHF. The CDR3 bases are TGTGCCAGCAGCTTAGGTTTCAGGGGCGGTTCACCCCTCCACTTT. The full variable domain, its missing parts supplied by reference TRBV7-8 and TRBJ1-6, is GAGVSQSPRYKVAKRGQDVALRCDPISGHVSLFWYQQALGQGPEFLTYFQNEAQLDKSGLPSDRFFAERPEGSVSTLKIQRTQQEDSAVYLCASSLGFRGGSPLHFGNGTRLTVT.

This clonotype turned up a few times. The V gene is TRBV27, the J gene TRBJ1-5, with 7 bases lining up with TRBD1. This CDR3 comprises 14 residues. CDR1 and CDR2 from the germline V gene are MNHEY and SMNVEV (reference sequence). V was clipped by 5 bases and J by 11 bases; unmatched bases: 12. The CDR3 spells CASSAQGPPGAQHF. DNA of the CDR3: TGTGCCAGCAGTGCACAGGGGCCCCCCGGGGCCCAGCATTTT.

The genes are TRBV12-3 or TRBV12-4 and TRBJ2-7; D perhaps matches TRBD2 (6 bases). V lost 1 base and J 2 bases, leaving 12 bases between the germline ends. The CDR3 is made up of 15 amino acids. The CDR3 nucleotides are TGTGCCAGCAGTTTAGGAGGGACTGAAACCTACGAGCAGTACTTC. Protein product: CASSLGGTETYEQYF.

V and J are TRBV4-3 and TRBJ1-6, with 9 bases that match TRBD1. V was clipped by 5 bases and J by 10 bases; unmatched bases: 3. CDR3 size: 13 residues. The germline V gene encodes CDR1 LGHNA and CDR2 YSLEER. The CDR3 spells CASSADRGSPLHF. CDR3 sequence (DNA): TGCGCCAGCAGCGCGGACAGGGGATCACCCCTCCACTTT.

This clonotype was seen a few times. The chain couples TRBV5-4 to TRBJ2-1; no firm D call. The J call is uncertain, as TRBJ2-5 better fits the DNA end. Germline CDR1 and CDR2: SGHNT and YYREEE (reference sequence). The CDR3 has 13 residues. The CDR3 sequence: CASNFQTQETQYF. The CDR3 coding sequence is TGTGCCAGCAATTTCCAAACGCAAGAGACCCAGTACTTC.

On this clonotype: One end of the junction varies from germline; a read error may be responsible. The chain is built from TRBV14 and TRBJ2-1; TRBD2 aligns across 9 bases. This CDR3 region has 21 residues. CDR1 and CDR2 from the germline V gene are SGHDN and FVKESK. The DNA for the CDR3 is TGTGCCGGCAGCCAAGATAGGCGGGGGGGTAGCGGGAGAGGGGCCTACAATGAGCAGTTCTTC. Amino acid sequence: CAGSQDRRGGSGRGAYNEQFF.

This sequence joins TRBV6-5 and TRBJ2-5, with D possibly called TRBD1 or TRBD2 (6 bases each). V was clipped by 2 bases and J by 5 bases, with 15 bases between them. CDR1 is MNHEY, CDR2 SVGAGI, per germline. The CDR3 extends over 15 amino acids. The DNA for the CDR3 is TGTGCCAGCAGTTACGCCTTCGGGGGCTCGGAGACCCAGTACTTC. It specifies CASSYAFGGSETQYF.

J is TRBJ2-1 and V is TRBV29-1, with 11 bases aligning to TRBD2. CDR3 length: 16 residues. The germline V gene has CDR1 SQVTM and CDR2 ANQGSEA. With 3 bases clipped from V and 4 bases from J, the junction kept 8 bases outside the gene matches. The CDR3 sequence is CSVEIGTSGTYNEQFF. DNA of the CDR3: TGCAGCGTTGAGATAGGGACTAGCGGAACTTACAATGAGCAGTTCTTC.

This clonotype was seen just once. The chain links TRBV5-1 to TRBJ2-7, with D unresolved. V was trimmed by 4 bases and J by 2 bases, leaving 10 bases between them. CDR1 is SGHRS, CDR2 YFSETQ, per germline. This CDR3 comprises 13 residues. The CDR3 coding sequence is TGCGCCAGCAGCGCATACTCCACCTACGAGCAGTACTTC. Translating it yields CASSAYSTYEQYF.

The chain joins TRBV5-1 to TRBJ1-1, with TRBD1 as a possible D gene (6 bases). The V gene's germline CDR1 is SGHRS and CDR2 YFSETQ. This CDR3 has 14 residues. V was shortened by 1 base and J by 2 bases, with 9 bases between the two germline ends. The CDR3 region is CASSLSGANTEAFF. For the CDR3, the DNA is TGCGCCAGCAGCTTGTCAGGGGCCAACACTGAAGCTTTCTTT.

This clonotype was counted a few times. The J gene is TRBJ2-5, the V gene TRBV3-1; 9 nucleotides align to TRBD2. The J call could be wrong; TRBJ2-1 is a better fit for the DNA end. The germline CDR1 and CDR2 sequences are LGHDT and YNNKEL (reference sequence). CDR3 size: 15 residues. The CDR3: CASSAAGLAVGEQFF. CDR3 nucleotide sequence: TGTGCCAGCAGCGCGGCGGGACTAGCAGTTGGTGAGCAGTTCTTC.

The rearrangement joins TRBV5-4 to TRBJ2-1; D is unclear. V was cut by 0 bases and J by 2 bases, with 9 bases left in between. The germline CDR1 and CDR2 sequences are SGHNT and YYREEE (reference sequence). CDR3 size: 15 residues. The CDR3 DNA reads as TGTGCCAGCAGCTTGGCGGGCCCCGCCTACAATGAGCAGTTCTTC. Its protein product is CASSLAGPAYNEQFF. Drawing the rest from reference TRBV5-4 and TRBJ2-1, the complete variable domain is ETGVTQSPTHLIKTRGQQVTLRCSSQSGHNTVSWYQQALGQGPQFIFQYYREEENGRGNFPPRFSGLQFPNYSSELNVNALELDDSALYLCASSLAGPAYNEQFFGPGTRLTVL.

The chain links TRBV24-1 to TRBJ2-5; D ambiguous. The germline V gene encodes CDR1 KGHDR and CDR2 SFDVKD. This CDR3 has 15 amino acids. The germline V and J ends were trimmed by 0 bases and 2 bases, with 9 bases remaining between them. The DNA of the CDR3 is TGTGCCACCAGTGATTTGCAGAGTGGGCAAGAGACCCAGTACTTC. This sequence encodes CATSDLQSGQETQYF.

This clonotype was observed a handful of times. The genes are TRBV29-1 and TRBJ2-7; 11 positions match TRBD2. This CDR3 region has 13 residues. Germline trimming cut 2 bases from V and 3 bases from J; bases unmatched to any gene: 0. Germline V lookup: CDR1 SQVTM, CDR2 ANQGSEA. CDR3 DNA sequence: TGCAGCGTTGAAACTAGCGGGAGCTACGAGCAGTACTTC. Its translation is CSVETSGSYEQYF.

The rearrangement links TRBV6-1 to TRBJ2-5, with TRBD2 matching over 8 bases. With the DNA end fitting TRBJ2-1 better, the J assignment may be wrong. The CDR3 totals 15 residues. Germline CDR1 and CDR2: MNHNS and SASEGT. Here the CDR3 DNA reads TGTGCCAGCAGAGGGGGGGCGGGAGGCTACAATGAGCAGTTCTTC. This encodes CASRGGAGGYNEQFF.